This entry describes one TCR beta chain. No antigen is known for it. Measured with immunoSEQ multiplex PCR; TCRdb has only the in-frame clones, and not every one. The sample gives tens of thousands of clones, roughly 85% of which show up once; roughly 1.2% is in the top ten. This specimen belongs to a study of STAT5B mutations in CD4+ large granular lymphocyte leukemia. Study-level background: Among healthy donors, a particular HLA allele went with more CDR3 'QG' motifs. Study observations and caveats: No patients shared main leukemic clonotypes, though less than 30% appeared at low frequency elsewhere. Top patient clones used TRBV06 genes more often: 8/27 versus 2/35 in controls. Patient CD4-sorted repertoires stayed more clonal than healthy ones after leukemic-clone removal.

Germline V lookup: CDR1 MNHEY, CDR2 SVGAGI. This CDR3 contains 15 residues. V lost 6 bases and J 3 bases, leaving 15 bases between the germline ends. The sequence was collected from a human donor in good health. The chain links TRBV6-5 to TRBJ1-3; D possibly corresponds to TRBD1 (5 bases). Sequenced input: CD4+ T cells from blood buffy coats. The CDR3 spells CASSPTSQGGNTIYF. CDR3 in DNA: TGTGCCAGCAGCCCTACCTCCCAGGGTGGAAACACCATATATTTT.